The rows below give T cell receptor beta chains drawn from one sample of a study of regulatory T cells in long-lasting Graves disease. TCRdb reanalysed the multiplex PCR reads using MiXCR and keeps one entry per CDR3 protein. The sample lists around 450,000 distinct CDR3 sequences, roughly 21% occurring once. Sequenced material: peripheral blood mononuclear cells (PBMCs), taken when the disease was refractory, from a patient treated with antithyroid drugs. All receptors derive from a female donor with Graves disease. Each CDR3 is given with its conserved first and last residue. A D gene is named only where the DNA matches it firmly. Rows may omit the clone size; those that give it use once, few, many or a size class.

size: many
J: TRBJ2-5
D: TRBD2
V: TRBV12-3/TRBV12-4
length: 13
DNA: TGTGCCAGTGGATGGGAGGGCCTAGAGACCCAGTACTTC
CDR3: CASGWEGLETQYF

size: many
J: TRBJ1-2
D: .
V: TRBV28
length: 11
DNA: TGTGCCAGCAAAAAGCTCTATGGCTACACCTTC
CDR3: CASKKLYGYTF

size: many
J: TRBJ2-7
D: .
V: TRBV19
length: 14
DNA: TGTGCCAGTAGTATGGGTCAGACCTTCTACGAGCAGTACTTC
CDR3: CASSMGQTFYEQYF

size: .
J: TRBJ2-7
D: .
V: TRBV30
length: 13
DNA: TGTGCCTGGAGGGGGCGGGGATCCTACGAGCAGTACTTC
CDR3: CAWRGRGSYEQYF

size: many
J: TRBJ2-5
D: TRBD1
V: TRBV29-1
length: 12
DNA: TGCAGCGTTAGGACAGGACAAGAGACCCAGTACTTC
CDR3: CSVRTGQETQYF

size: few
J: TRBJ2-4
D: .
V: TRBV20-1
length: 17
DNA: TGCAGTGCTAGAGATCTTGCCAGGGAAGGGGCCAAAAACATTCAGTACTTC
CDR3: CSARDLAREGAKNIQYF

size: many
J: TRBJ1-1
D: TRBD1
V: TRBV6-1
length: 14
DNA: TGTGCCAGCAGGGGGGACAGATTGAACACTGAAGCTTTCTTT
CDR3: CASRGDRLNTEAFF

size: many
J: TRBJ1-1
D: .
V: TRBV2
length: 14
DNA: TGTGCCAGCAGTGAACATGGGGGGGCGACTGAAGCTTTCTTT
CDR3: CASSEHGGATEAFF

size: .
J: TRBJ1-1
D: TRBD1
V: TRBV19
length: 14
DNA: TGTGCCAGTAGCCGGGACAGGGACGGCACTGAAGCTTTCTTT
CDR3: CASSRDRDGTEAFF

size: many
J: TRBJ1-1
D: .
V: TRBV28
length: 15
DNA: TGTGCCAGCACCCTAGCAGGCGGACGGATCACTGAAGCTTTCTTT
CDR3: CASTLAGGRITEAFF

size: many
J: TRBJ2-5
D: TRBD1
V: TRBV2
length: 13
DNA: TGTGCCAGCAGTGACAACAGGGGAGAGACCCAGTACTTC
CDR3: CASSDNRGETQYF

size: few
J: TRBJ1-1
D: .
V: TRBV5-1
length: 16
DNA: TGCGCCAGCAGTTGGGATGTGGACAGTATGAACACTGAAGCTTTCTTT
CDR3: CASSWDVDSMNTEAFF

size: many
J: TRBJ1-4
D: .
V: TRBV2
length: 10
DNA: TGTGCCAGCAGAGGTGAAAAACTGTTTTTT
CDR3: CASRGEKLFF

size: few
J: TRBJ2-7
D: .
V: TRBV12-3/TRBV12-4
length: 14
DNA: TGTGCCAGCAGTATAGGGGGGGGGGACTACGAGCAGTACTTC
CDR3: CASSIGGGDYEQYF

size: few
J: TRBJ2-7
D: .
V: TRBV20-1
length: 12
DNA: TGCAGTGCTACAGGTTACTCCTACGAGCAGTACTTC
CDR3: CSATGYSYEQYF

size: .
J: TRBJ1-1
D: .
V: TRBV9
length: 17
DNA: TGTGCCAGCAGCGGATACGATCAGGCCAGGGGAATTCCTGAAGCTTTCTTT
CDR3: CASSGYDQARGIPEAFF

size: .
J: TRBJ2-6
D: .
V: TRBV5-8
length: 18
DNA: TGTGCCAGCAGCAAAAGTTACAGGGTCCCGGAGGGGGCCAACGTCCTGACTTTC
CDR3: CASSKSYRVPEGANVLTF

size: .
J: TRBJ2-4
D: .
V: TRBV5-1
length: 15
DNA: TGCGCCAGCAGCAGAGCGGGACAGGAGAAAAACATTCAGTACTTC
CDR3: CASSRAGQEKNIQYF

size: many
J: TRBJ2-5
D: .
V: TRBV6-5
length: 15
DNA: TGTGCCAGCAGTTACTCGGCGGGGGCCCCGGAGACCCAGTACTTC
CDR3: CASSYSAGAPETQYF

size: .
J: TRBJ2-5
D: .
V: TRBV9
length: 15
DNA: TGTGCCAGCAGCGTAGTGCCAGGGGCCCAAGAGACCCAGTACTTC
CDR3: CASSVVPGAQETQYF

size: .
J: TRBJ2-2
D: .
V: TRBV7-9
length: 15
DNA: TGTGCCAGCAGCTTGGACAGCGCGAACACCGGGGAGCTGTTTTTT
CDR3: CASSLDSANTGELFF

size: few
J: TRBJ2-7
D: TRBD2
V: TRBV5-1
length: 15
DNA: TGCGCCAGCAGCTTGGGACTAGCGGGAGGGCTTGAGCAGTACTTC
CDR3: CASSLGLAGGLEQYF

size: .
J: TRBJ1-4
D: TRBD1
V: TRBV29-1
length: 13
DNA: TGCAGCGGGAGGGGGCCTCGTAATGAAAAACTGTTTTTT
CDR3: CSGRGPRNEKLFF

size: .
J: TRBJ1-1
D: .
V: TRBV7-9
length: 13
DNA: TGTGCCAGCAGCCGTGACATCCCGAGTGAAGCTTTCTTT
CDR3: CASSRDIPSEAFF

size: .
J: TRBJ2-7
D: .
V: TRBV19
length: 14
DNA: TGTGCCAGTAGTATAGGCAGGGGACCTTACGAGCAGTACTTC
CDR3: CASSIGRGPYEQYF

size: many
J: TRBJ1-6
D: .
V: TRBV28
length: 15
DNA: TGTGCCAGCAGTTTCCAGACAGAGTATAATTCACCCCTCCACTTT
CDR3: CASSFQTEYNSPLHF

size: many
J: TRBJ2-5
D: TRBD1
V: TRBV29-1
length: 14
DNA: TGCAGCGTTGCACCGGGACAGAACCAAGAGACCCAGTACTTC
CDR3: CSVAPGQNQETQYF

size: .
J: TRBJ2-7
D: .
V: TRBV9
length: 15
DNA: TGTGCCAGCAGCGGCGGACTTCCCACAAGCTACGAGCAGTACTTC
CDR3: CASSGGLPTSYEQYF

size: few
J: TRBJ1-1
D: .
V: TRBV7-6
length: 15
DNA: TGTGCCAGCAGCGACGTAGGGGGTTTGAACACTGAAGCTTTCTTT
CDR3: CASSDVGGLNTEAFF